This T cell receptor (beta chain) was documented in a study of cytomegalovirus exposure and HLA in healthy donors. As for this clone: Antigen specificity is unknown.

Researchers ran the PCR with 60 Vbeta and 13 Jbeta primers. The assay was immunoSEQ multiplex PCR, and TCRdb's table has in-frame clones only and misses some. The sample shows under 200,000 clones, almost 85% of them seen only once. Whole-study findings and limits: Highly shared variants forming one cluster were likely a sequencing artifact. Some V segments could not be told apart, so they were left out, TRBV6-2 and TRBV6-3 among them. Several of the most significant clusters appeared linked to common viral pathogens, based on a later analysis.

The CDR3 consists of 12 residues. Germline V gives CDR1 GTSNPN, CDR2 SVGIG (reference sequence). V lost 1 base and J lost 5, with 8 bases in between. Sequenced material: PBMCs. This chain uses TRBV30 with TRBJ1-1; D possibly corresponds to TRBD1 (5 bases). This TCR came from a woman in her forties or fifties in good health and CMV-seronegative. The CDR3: CAWSGGGTEAFF. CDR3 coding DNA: TGTGCCTGGAGTGGGGGGGGGACTGAAGCTTTCTTT.